This T cell receptor (beta chain) was sequenced during a study of regulatory T cells in long-lasting Graves disease. As for the study in general: It was over 5 years of antithyroid drugs, with positive TSH receptor antibodies, that meant persistent Graves' disease.

Study findings and constraints: More public clonotypes were shared by persistent patients (about 2,700) than by new patients (roughly 970). Tissue studied was limited to peripheral blood, excluding thyroid tissue.

Sequencing libraries for TCR beta were prepared with iRepertoire HTBI primers and Arm-PCR of CDR3 regions. Source study methods: Identified across the samples were 55 to 75 TRBV segments and approximately 14 TRBJ segments. Each CDR3 protein is one row after TCRdb ran MiXCR on the multiplex PCR reads. TCRdb's processing, not the study's, gives the V and J calls here. The repertoire holds 600,000 to 850,000 distinct CDR3 sequences, around 30% seen once, with around 42% in the top ten. Comment on this clonotype: Its antigen is currently unknown.

Per germline, CDR1 MNHEY and CDR2 SVGEGT. CDR3 length: 18 amino acids. Trimming pared 2 bases from V and 1 base from J, leaving 15 bases between. The sample's time point: persistent/refractory GD, antithyroid drugs over 5 years with positive TRAb. The TCR library was made from RNA that had been extracted from PBMCs in TRIzol. The sequences come from peripheral blood mononuclear cells (PBMCs), collected when the disease was refractory, from a patient treated with antithyroid drugs. The J gene is TRBJ2-6, the V gene TRBV6-2 or TRBV6-3, with D perhaps matching TRBD2 (5 bases). The TCR was taken from a female donor with Graves disease. CDR3 nucleotide sequence: TGTGCCAGCAGTTACAGGGCCGGGAAAGAATCTGGGGCCAACGTCCTGACTTTC. Translated, it gives CASSYRAGKESGANVLTF.